This T cell receptor beta chain was documented in a study of blood T cell repertoires in COVID-19. Authors' processing steps: Estimated nucleated cell counts came from reference gene primer amplification. The assay was immunoSEQ multiplex PCR, and TCRdb's table has in-frame clones only and misses some. That table furnishes V, J and clone size, whereas the DNA furnished D and trimming. The data contain approximately 200,000 clones, 80% to 90% of them singletons. V was pared by 2 bases and J by 10 bases, with 4 bases of the junction left unmatched. Germline lookup yields CDR1 LGHDT and CDR2 YNNKEL (reference sequence). The CDR3 length is 13 residues.

This TCR was recovered from an elderly woman with COVID-19, enrolled during active disease. The chain joins TRBV3-1 (or the pseudogene TRBV3-2) to TRBJ1-1; 10 positions agree with TRBD1. The sequenced sample was peripheral blood. The CDR3 reads CASSQRTGGRAFF. CDR3 coding DNA: TGTGCCAGCAGCCAACGGACAGGGGGAAGAGCTTTCTTT.